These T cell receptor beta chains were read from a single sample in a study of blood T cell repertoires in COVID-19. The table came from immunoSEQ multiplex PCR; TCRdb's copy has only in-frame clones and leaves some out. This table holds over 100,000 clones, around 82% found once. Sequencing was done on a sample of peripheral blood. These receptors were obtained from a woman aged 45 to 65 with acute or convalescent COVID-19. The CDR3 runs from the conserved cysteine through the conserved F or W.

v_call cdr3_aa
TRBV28 CASSTAEAGLRSNTF
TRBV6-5 CASSPDRSYGYTF
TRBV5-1 CASSLGASGGLYNEQFF
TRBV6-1 CASSEGGDGAYEQYF
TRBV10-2 CASSESGRGRASQLPLHF
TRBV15 CATSSGSGTGGYGYTF
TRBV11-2 CASSDPGTGGFGYTF
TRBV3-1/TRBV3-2 CASSQEPQARITEAFF
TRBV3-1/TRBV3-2 CASSLPGTGSYEQYF
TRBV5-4 CASSFQGGPTEAFF
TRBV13 CASSLGGQGEKLFF
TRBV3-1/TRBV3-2 CASSALSNSPLHF
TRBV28 CASSSPGWGDNQPQHF
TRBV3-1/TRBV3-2 CASSQAIQAYNEQFF
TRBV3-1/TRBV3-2 CASSQGPIRVRAGGTQYF
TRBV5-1 CASSLEVRGMGGYTF
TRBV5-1 CASSLIQGAGYTGELFF
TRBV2 CASSVLQGGSPLHF
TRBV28 CASRGTGKYNEQFF
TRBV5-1 CASSQLGGNTEAFF
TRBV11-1 CASSLGTENYGYTF
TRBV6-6 CASSYDRTGITRGYTF
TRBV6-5 CASSYGLISYEQYF
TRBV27 CASSLRENEKLFF
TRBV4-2 CASSQDFRGHTGELFF
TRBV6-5 CASSPGTGLNQPQHF
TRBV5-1 CASSYTDYEQYF
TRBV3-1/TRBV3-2 CASSQQTAMNTEAFF
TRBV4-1 CASSPNTGTGQPQHF
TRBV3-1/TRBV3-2 CASSQRASTDTQYF
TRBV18 CASSPQGPENGYTF
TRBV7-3 CASSSPPGQTAAEDIQYF
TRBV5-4 CASSLEGYTDTQYF
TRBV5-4 CASSSTGIAGNTIYF
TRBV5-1 CASSLTDTQYF
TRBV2 CASSDRTSGGAVLFTDTQYF
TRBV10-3 CAISDPGTGTTDTQYF
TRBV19 CASTSGGAEQYF
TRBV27 CASSPGQGAGYTF
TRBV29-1 CSARREVFNEQFF
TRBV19 CASSSDTWEGAEAFF